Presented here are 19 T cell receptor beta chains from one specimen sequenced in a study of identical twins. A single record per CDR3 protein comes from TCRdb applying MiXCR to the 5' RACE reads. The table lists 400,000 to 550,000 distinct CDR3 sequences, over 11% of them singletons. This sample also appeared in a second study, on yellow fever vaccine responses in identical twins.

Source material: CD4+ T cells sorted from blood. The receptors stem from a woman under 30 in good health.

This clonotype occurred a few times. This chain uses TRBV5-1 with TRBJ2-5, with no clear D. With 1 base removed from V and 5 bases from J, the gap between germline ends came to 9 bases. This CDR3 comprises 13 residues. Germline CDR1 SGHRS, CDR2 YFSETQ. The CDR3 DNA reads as TGCGCCAGCAGCTTGCCCGGGCTCGAGACCCAGTACTTC. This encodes CASSLPGLETQYF.

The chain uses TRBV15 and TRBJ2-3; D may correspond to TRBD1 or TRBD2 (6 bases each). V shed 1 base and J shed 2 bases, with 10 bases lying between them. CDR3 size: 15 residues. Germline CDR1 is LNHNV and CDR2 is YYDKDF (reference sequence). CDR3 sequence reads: CATSRGGDTTDTQYF. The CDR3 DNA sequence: TGTGCCACCAGCAGAGGGGGGGACACCACAGATACGCAGTATTTT.

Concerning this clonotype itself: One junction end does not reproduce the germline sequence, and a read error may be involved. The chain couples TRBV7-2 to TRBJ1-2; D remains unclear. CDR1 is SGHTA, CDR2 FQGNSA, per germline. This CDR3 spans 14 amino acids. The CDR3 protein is CASSLARGNYGHTF. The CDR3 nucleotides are TGTGCCAGCAGCTTAGCGAGAGGGAACTATGGCCACACCTTC.

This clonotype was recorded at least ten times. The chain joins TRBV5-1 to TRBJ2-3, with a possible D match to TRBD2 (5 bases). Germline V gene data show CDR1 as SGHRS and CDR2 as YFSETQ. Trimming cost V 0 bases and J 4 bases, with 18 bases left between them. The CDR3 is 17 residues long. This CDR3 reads CASSLGASPSNADTQYF. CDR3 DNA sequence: TGCGCCAGCAGCTTGGGTGCTAGCCCAAGCAACGCAGATACGCAGTATTTT.

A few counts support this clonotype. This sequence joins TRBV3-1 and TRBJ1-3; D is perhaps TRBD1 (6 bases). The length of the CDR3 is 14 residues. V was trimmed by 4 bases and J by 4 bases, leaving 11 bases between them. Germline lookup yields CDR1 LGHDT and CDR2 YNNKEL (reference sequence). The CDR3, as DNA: TGTGCCAGCAGCCGGGGGGCGGCCGGAAACACCATATATTTT. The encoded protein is CASSRGAAGNTIYF.

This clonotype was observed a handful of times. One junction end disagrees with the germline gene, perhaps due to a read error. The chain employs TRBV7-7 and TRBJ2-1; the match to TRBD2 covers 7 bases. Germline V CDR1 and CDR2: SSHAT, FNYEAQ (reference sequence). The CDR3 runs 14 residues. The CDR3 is CASSPPGTNNEQFF. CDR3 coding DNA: TGTGCTAGCAGTCCGCCGGGGACTAACAATGAGCAGTTCTTC.

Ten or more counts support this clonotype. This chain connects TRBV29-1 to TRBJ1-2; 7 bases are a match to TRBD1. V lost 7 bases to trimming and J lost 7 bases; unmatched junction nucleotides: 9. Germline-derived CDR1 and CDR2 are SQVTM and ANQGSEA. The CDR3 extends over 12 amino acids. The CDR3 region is CSGDTGVRGYTF. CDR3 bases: TGCAGCGGGGATACAGGGGTTCGTGGCTACACCTTC.

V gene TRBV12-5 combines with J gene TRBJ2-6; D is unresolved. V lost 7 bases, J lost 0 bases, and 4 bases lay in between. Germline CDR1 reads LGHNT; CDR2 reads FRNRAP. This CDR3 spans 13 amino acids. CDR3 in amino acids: CASALSGANVLTF. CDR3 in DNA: TGTGCTAGTGCCCTCTCTGGGGCCAACGTCCTGACTTTC.

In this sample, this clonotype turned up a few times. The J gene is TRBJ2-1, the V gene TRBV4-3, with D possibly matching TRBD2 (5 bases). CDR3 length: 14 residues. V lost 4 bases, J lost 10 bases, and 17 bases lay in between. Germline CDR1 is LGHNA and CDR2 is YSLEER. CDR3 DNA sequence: TGCGCCAGCAGCCGCCACGCGGGCAACGAGGAGCAGTTCTTC. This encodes CASSRHAGNEEQFF.

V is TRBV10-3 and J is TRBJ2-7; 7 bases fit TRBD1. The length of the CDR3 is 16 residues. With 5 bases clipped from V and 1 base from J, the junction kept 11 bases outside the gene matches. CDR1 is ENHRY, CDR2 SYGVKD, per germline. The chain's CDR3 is CAISSPRDSLSYEQYF. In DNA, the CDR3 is TGTGCCATCAGTTCCCCCCGGGACAGCTTGTCCTACGAGCAGTACTTC.

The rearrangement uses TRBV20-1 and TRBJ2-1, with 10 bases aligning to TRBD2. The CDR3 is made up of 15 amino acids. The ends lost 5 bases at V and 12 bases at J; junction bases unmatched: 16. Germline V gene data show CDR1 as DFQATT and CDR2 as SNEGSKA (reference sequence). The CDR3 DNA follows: TGCAGTGCTCCTCAAGGACTAGCGGAGTCTGCGGGGCAGTTCTTC. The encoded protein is CSAPQGLAESAGQFF.

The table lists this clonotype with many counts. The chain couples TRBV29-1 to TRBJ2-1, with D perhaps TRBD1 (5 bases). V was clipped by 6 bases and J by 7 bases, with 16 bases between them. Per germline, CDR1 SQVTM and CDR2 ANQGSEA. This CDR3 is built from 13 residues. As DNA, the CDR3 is TGCAGCGTCGAAAGAACGCAGGGTAATGAGCAGTTCTTC. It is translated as CSVERTQGNEQFF.

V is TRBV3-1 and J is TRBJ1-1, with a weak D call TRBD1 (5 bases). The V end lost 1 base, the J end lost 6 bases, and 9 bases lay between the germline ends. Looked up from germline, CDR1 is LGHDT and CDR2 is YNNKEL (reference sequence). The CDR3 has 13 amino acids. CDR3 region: CASSQGRDAEAFF. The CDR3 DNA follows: TGTGCCAGCAGCCAAGGTAGGGACGCTGAAGCTTTCTTT. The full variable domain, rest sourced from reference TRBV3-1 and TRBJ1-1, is DTAVSQTPKYLVTQMGNDKSIKCEQNLGHDTMYWYKQDSKKFLKIMFSYNNKELIINETVPNRFSPKSPDKAHLNLHINSLELGDSAVYFCASSQGRDAEAFFGQGTRLTVV.

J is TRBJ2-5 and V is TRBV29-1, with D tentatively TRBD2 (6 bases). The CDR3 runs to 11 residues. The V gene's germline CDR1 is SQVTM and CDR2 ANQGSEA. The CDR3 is CRWGTAETQYF. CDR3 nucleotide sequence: TGCAGGTGGGGGACTGCGGAGACCCAGTACTTC.

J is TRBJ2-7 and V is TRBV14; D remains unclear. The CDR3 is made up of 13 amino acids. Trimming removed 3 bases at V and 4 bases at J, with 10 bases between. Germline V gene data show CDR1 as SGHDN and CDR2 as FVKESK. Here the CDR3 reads CASSQRHQYEQYF. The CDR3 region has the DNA TGTGCCAGCAGCCAGCGGCACCAGTACGAGCAGTACTTC.

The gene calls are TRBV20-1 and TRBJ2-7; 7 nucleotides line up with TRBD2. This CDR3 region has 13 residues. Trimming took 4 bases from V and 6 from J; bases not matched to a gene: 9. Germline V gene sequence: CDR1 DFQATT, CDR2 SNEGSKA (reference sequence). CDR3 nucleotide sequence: TGCAGTGCTAAAGCTAGCGGCCCGGGCGAGCAGTACTTC. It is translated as CSAKASGPGEQYF.

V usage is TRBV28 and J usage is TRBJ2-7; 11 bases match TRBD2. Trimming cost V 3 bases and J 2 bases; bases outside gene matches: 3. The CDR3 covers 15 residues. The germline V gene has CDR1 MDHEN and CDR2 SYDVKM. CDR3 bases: TGTGCCAGCAGTTTTACACTAGCGGGAGCCTACGAGCAGTACTTC. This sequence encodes CASSFTLAGAYEQYF.

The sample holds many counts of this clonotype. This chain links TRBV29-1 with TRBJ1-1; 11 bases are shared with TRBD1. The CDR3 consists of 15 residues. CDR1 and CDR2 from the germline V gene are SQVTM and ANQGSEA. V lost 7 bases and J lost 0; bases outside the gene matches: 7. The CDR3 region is CSAGQGAIMNTEAFF. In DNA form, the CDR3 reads TGCAGCGCTGGACAGGGGGCTATTATGAACACTGAAGCTTTCTTT.

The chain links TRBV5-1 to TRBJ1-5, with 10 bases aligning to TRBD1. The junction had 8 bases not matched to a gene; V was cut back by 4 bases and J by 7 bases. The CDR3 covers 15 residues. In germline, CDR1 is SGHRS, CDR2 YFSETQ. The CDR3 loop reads CASSPGQGLFQPQHF. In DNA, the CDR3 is TGCGCCAGCAGCCCGGGACAGGGGTTATTCCAGCCCCAGCATTTT.